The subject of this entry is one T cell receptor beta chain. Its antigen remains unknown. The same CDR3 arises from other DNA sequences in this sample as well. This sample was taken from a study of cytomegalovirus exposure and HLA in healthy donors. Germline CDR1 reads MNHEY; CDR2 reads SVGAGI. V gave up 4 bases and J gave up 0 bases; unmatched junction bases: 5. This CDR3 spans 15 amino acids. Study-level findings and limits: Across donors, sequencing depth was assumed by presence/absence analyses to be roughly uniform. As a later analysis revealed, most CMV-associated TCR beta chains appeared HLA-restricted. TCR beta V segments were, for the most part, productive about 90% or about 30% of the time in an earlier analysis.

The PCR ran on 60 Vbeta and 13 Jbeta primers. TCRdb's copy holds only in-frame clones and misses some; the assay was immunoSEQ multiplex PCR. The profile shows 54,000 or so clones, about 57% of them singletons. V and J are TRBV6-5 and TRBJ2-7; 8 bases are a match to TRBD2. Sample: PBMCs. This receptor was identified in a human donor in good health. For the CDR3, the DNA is TGTGCCAGCAGTTCCGGGGGGGGCGGCTCCTACGAGCAGTACTTC. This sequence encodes CASSSGGGGSYEQYF.